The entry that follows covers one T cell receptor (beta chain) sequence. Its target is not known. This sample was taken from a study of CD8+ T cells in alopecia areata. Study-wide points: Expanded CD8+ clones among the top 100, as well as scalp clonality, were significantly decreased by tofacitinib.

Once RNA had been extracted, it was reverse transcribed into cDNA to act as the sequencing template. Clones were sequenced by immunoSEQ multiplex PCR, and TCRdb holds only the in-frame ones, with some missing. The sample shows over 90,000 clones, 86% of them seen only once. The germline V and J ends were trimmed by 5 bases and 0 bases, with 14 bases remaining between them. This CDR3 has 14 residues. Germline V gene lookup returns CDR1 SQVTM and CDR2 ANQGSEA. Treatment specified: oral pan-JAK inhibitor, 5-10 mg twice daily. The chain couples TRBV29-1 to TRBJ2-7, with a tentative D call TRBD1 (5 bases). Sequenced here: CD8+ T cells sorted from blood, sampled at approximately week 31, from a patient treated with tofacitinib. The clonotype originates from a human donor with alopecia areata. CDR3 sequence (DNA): TGCAGCGTTACTTCGACAGCAAGCTCCTACGAGCAGTACTTC. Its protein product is CSVTSTASSYEQYF.